This T cell receptor (beta chain) was observed in a study of T cell responses to AZD1222 COVID-19 vaccine. Germline loops: CDR1 SNHLY, CDR2 FYNNEI. This CDR3 has 15 residues. Assay: immunoSEQ multiplex PCR; the TCRdb copy retains only in-frame clones and omits some. The sample has under 200,000 clones, roughly nine tenths seen once. The TCR sequence derives from an adult who received the AZD1222 COVID-19 vaccine. The sample here was peripheral blood, taken 28 days after the second AZD1222 dose. V is TRBV2 and J is TRBJ1-5; 10 positions match TRBD1. CDR3 amino acids: CASQREGQGNQPQHF. As DNA, the CDR3 is TGTGCTTCCCAAAGAGAGGGACAGGGGAATCAGCCCCAGCATTTT.